The rows below give T cell receptor beta chains drawn from one sample of a study of blood T cell repertoires in COVID-19. Here immunoSEQ multiplex PCR was the method, and the copy in TCRdb shows in-frame clones only, minus some. The table includes 35,000 or so clones, about nine tenths detected once. Material: peripheral blood. All receptors come from a man in his 70s with acute or convalescent COVID-19. CDR3s include the opening cysteine and the closing phenylalanine or tryptophan. A D gene is named only where the DNA matches it firmly. Part of the rows lack a size; the others show once, few, many or a class for expanded clones.

v_call: TRBV4-2
j_call: TRBJ1-6
d_call: TRBD1
clone_size: -
cdr3_nt: TGTGCCAGCAGCCAATCCACGGACAGGAGCTCCTATAATTCACCCCTCCACTTT
cdr3_aa: CASSQSTDRSSYNSPLHF

v_call: TRBV9
j_call: TRBJ2-1
d_call: TRBD2
clone_size: -
cdr3_nt: TGTGCCAGCGGCTCTTCTAGCGGGAGCTACAATGAGCAGTTCTTC
cdr3_aa: CASGSSSGSYNEQFF

v_call: TRBV4-1
j_call: TRBJ1-1
d_call: -
clone_size: -
cdr3_nt: TGCGCCAGCAGACCCCTGGGGGCAGGGACTGAAGCTTTCTTT
cdr3_aa: CASRPLGAGTEAFF

v_call: TRBV7-2
j_call: TRBJ1-2
d_call: -
clone_size: once
cdr3_nt: TGTGCCAGCAGCTTAGCCAGGGTTAATGGCTACACCTTC
cdr3_aa: CASSLARVNGYTF

v_call: TRBV21-1
j_call: TRBJ2-1
d_call: -
clone_size: -
cdr3_nt: TGTGCCAGTACCGGGACTAGCGGGAGTAATGAGCAGTTCTTC
cdr3_aa: CASTGTSGSNEQFF

v_call: TRBV7-3
j_call: TRBJ2-3
d_call: TRBD2
clone_size: -
cdr3_nt: TGTGCCAGCAGCACCGGGACTACCCCAGATACGCAGTATTTT
cdr3_aa: CASSTGTTPDTQYF

v_call: TRBV28
j_call: TRBJ1-2
d_call: -
clone_size: -
cdr3_nt: TGTGCCGGGGGACTCGGGGCGGCCTATGGCTACACCTTC
cdr3_aa: CAGGLGAAYGYTF

v_call: TRBV19
j_call: TRBJ1-2
d_call: -
clone_size: -
cdr3_nt: TGTGCCAGTAGTCCTCTCGGCAGGGACTATGGCTACACCTTC
cdr3_aa: CASSPLGRDYGYTF

v_call: TRBV20-1
j_call: TRBJ1-1
d_call: -
clone_size: -
cdr3_nt: TGCAGTGCTTCCCGGGGGGAGGTAGCTTTCTTT
cdr3_aa: CSASRGEVAFF

v_call: TRBV11-3
j_call: TRBJ2-1
d_call: -
clone_size: -
cdr3_nt: TGTGCCAGCAGCCCCCGAGGGGGGGACAATGAGCAGTTCTTC
cdr3_aa: CASSPRGGDNEQFF

v_call: TRBV6-5
j_call: TRBJ1-2
d_call: -
clone_size: -
cdr3_nt: TGTGCCAGCAGGGTAGAGTATCGGGAGGGCTACACCTTC
cdr3_aa: CASRVEYREGYTF

v_call: TRBV7-3
j_call: TRBJ2-3
d_call: -
clone_size: -
cdr3_nt: TGTGCCAGCAGCGGACAGTCTAGCACAGATACGCAGTATTTT
cdr3_aa: CASSGQSSTDTQYF

v_call: TRBV5-1
j_call: TRBJ1-4
d_call: TRBD1
clone_size: once
cdr3_nt: TGCGCCAGCAGCCCGCGACAGGGTGCAACTAATGAAAAACTGTTTTTT
cdr3_aa: CASSPRQGATNEKLFF

v_call: TRBV6-6
j_call: TRBJ1-4
d_call: -
clone_size: -
cdr3_nt: TGTGCCAGCAGTTCGACCGACGGCGGTGAAAAACTGTTTTTT
cdr3_aa: CASSSTDGGEKLFF

v_call: TRBV5-1
j_call: TRBJ2-1
d_call: TRBD2
clone_size: -
cdr3_nt: TGCGCCAGCAGCTGGGCGGGAGGGGGTTCCTACAATGAGCAGTTCTTC
cdr3_aa: CASSWAGGGSYNEQFF

v_call: TRBV7-8
j_call: TRBJ2-5
d_call: -
clone_size: -
cdr3_nt: TGTGCCAGCAGCTTACAAGAGTACCAAGAGACCCAGTACTTC
cdr3_aa: CASSLQEYQETQYF

v_call: TRBV15
j_call: TRBJ2-2
d_call: TRBD2
clone_size: few
cdr3_nt: TGTGCCACCAGCAGTGGACTAGCGGGAGGCACCGGGGAGCTGTTTTTT
cdr3_aa: CATSSGLAGGTGELFF

v_call: TRBV7-3
j_call: TRBJ2-5
d_call: -
clone_size: few
cdr3_nt: TGTGCCAGCAGCTTAATAGCGGCCCAGCAGGAGACCCAGTACTTC
cdr3_aa: CASSLIAAQQETQYF

v_call: TRBV5-4
j_call: TRBJ1-2
d_call: -
clone_size: -
cdr3_nt: TGTGCCAGCAGCTTGGACAGGGCGAATGGCTACACCTTC
cdr3_aa: CASSLDRANGYTF

v_call: TRBV12-3/TRBV12-4
j_call: TRBJ2-3
d_call: -
clone_size: -
cdr3_nt: TGTGCCAGCAGTTTAAGGGGTACGCAGTATTTT
cdr3_aa: CASSLRGTQYF

v_call: TRBV14
j_call: TRBJ2-7
d_call: -
clone_size: -
cdr3_nt: TGTGCCAGCAGCCAAGATCGACAGACCTCCTACGAGCAGTACTTC
cdr3_aa: CASSQDRQTSYEQYF

v_call: TRBV5-5
j_call: TRBJ1-4
d_call: -
clone_size: few
cdr3_nt: TGTGCCAGCAGCTTGCAGACATGGGATGAAAAACTGTTTTTT
cdr3_aa: CASSLQTWDEKLFF

v_call: TRBV4-3
j_call: TRBJ1-2
d_call: TRBD1
clone_size: -
cdr3_nt: TGCGCCAGCAGCCAAGGACAGGGGGGATACTATGGCTACACCTTC
cdr3_aa: CASSQGQGGYYGYTF

v_call: TRBV7-7
j_call: TRBJ2-7
d_call: TRBD2
clone_size: -
cdr3_nt: TGTGCTAGCAGCTTAACTAGCGGGAGCCAAGAGCAGTACTTC
cdr3_aa: CASSLTSGSQEQYF

v_call: TRBV18
j_call: TRBJ1-5
d_call: -
clone_size: -
cdr3_nt: TGTGCCAGCTCCTCGGACAGAAATCAGCCCCAGCATTTT
cdr3_aa: CASSSDRNQPQHF

v_call: TRBV7-2
j_call: TRBJ2-1
d_call: TRBD2
clone_size: few
cdr3_nt: TGTGCCAGCAGCTCGGGACTAGCAGCATCCAATGAGCAGTTCTTC
cdr3_aa: CASSSGLAASNEQFF

v_call: TRBV11-2
j_call: TRBJ2-7
d_call: -
clone_size: -
cdr3_nt: TGTGCCAGCAGCTTAGATTCCGGAGGGTTCTCCTACGAGCAGTACTTC
cdr3_aa: CASSLDSGGFSYEQYF

v_call: TRBV2
j_call: TRBJ1-5
d_call: -
clone_size: -
cdr3_nt: TGTGCCAGCAGTGCCCAACCCGGTCAGCCCCAGCATTTT
cdr3_aa: CASSAQPGQPQHF

v_call: TRBV4-2
j_call: TRBJ1-6
d_call: -
clone_size: once
cdr3_nt: TGTGCCAGCGCCCTAACCGCGCCCAATTCACCCCTCCACTTT
cdr3_aa: CASALTAPNSPLHF

v_call: TRBV11-2
j_call: TRBJ2-1
d_call: TRBD2
clone_size: -
cdr3_nt: TGTGCCAGCAGCTTAGATGGGACAGGACTAGCGGGGTCGCAGTTCTTC
cdr3_aa: CASSLDGTGLAGSQFF

v_call: TRBV28
j_call: TRBJ1-2
d_call: -
clone_size: -
cdr3_nt: TGTGCCAGCAGCTTAAGTCGGGGGGGGTCCTATGGCTACACCTTC
cdr3_aa: CASSLSRGGSYGYTF

v_call: TRBV10-3
j_call: TRBJ1-4
d_call: -
clone_size: -
cdr3_nt: TGTGCCATCAGTGAGTCGGTCAGGGCAGAAAAACTGTTTTTT
cdr3_aa: CAISESVRAEKLFF

v_call: TRBV4-3
j_call: TRBJ1-5
d_call: -
clone_size: -
cdr3_nt: TGCGCCAGCAGCCAAGATGAGGGCAATCAGCCCCAGCATTTT
cdr3_aa: CASSQDEGNQPQHF

v_call: TRBV7-2
j_call: TRBJ2-2
d_call: TRBD2
clone_size: -
cdr3_nt: TGTGCCAGCAGCTTAGACGGCGGGAGTTTCACCGGGGAGCTGTTTTTT
cdr3_aa: CASSLDGGSFTGELFF

v_call: TRBV5-8
j_call: TRBJ2-7
d_call: -
clone_size: -
cdr3_nt: TGTGCCAGCAGCGCCGACACCCCGGCCTCCTACGAGCAGTACTTC
cdr3_aa: CASSADTPASYEQYF

v_call: TRBV2
j_call: TRBJ1-4
d_call: -
clone_size: -
cdr3_nt: TGTGCCAGCACCCTCCAGGGCGCAACTAATGAAAAACTGTTTTTT
cdr3_aa: CASTLQGATNEKLFF

v_call: TRBV7-2
j_call: TRBJ1-1
d_call: -
clone_size: -
cdr3_nt: TGTGCCAGCAGCTTAGGCGGCTTCGCGAACACTGAAGCTTTCTTT
cdr3_aa: CASSLGGFANTEAFF

v_call: TRBV5-1
j_call: TRBJ2-7
d_call: -
clone_size: -
cdr3_nt: TGCGCCAGCAGCCACGGCCGGGTCGGCCGCGGTTACGAGCAGTACTTC
cdr3_aa: CASSHGRVGRGYEQYF

v_call: TRBV5-4
j_call: TRBJ2-1
d_call: TRBD1
clone_size: -
cdr3_nt: TGTGCCAGCAGCTTCCAGGGGGCGGGCTACAATGAGCAGTTCTTC
cdr3_aa: CASSFQGAGYNEQFF

v_call: TRBV5-4
j_call: TRBJ2-1
d_call: -
clone_size: once
cdr3_nt: TGTGCCAGCAGCCCCAATCCGACAGTCCCCACTTACTACAATGAGCAGTTCTTC
cdr3_aa: CASSPNPTVPTYYNEQFF

v_call: TRBV5-1
j_call: TRBJ1-1
d_call: -
clone_size: few
cdr3_nt: TGCGCCAGCAGCTTGGATCAGGGATACACTGAAGCTTTCTTT
cdr3_aa: CASSLDQGYTEAFF

v_call: TRBV3-1/TRBV3-2
j_call: TRBJ1-2
d_call: -
clone_size: -
cdr3_nt: TGTGCCAGCAGGGAAAAATACGGGGAAGGCTACACCTTC
cdr3_aa: CASREKYGEGYTF

v_call: TRBV9
j_call: TRBJ1-6
d_call: -
clone_size: -
cdr3_nt: TGTGCCAGCAGCGTAGCGTCACAGAATTCACCCCTCCACTTT
cdr3_aa: CASSVASQNSPLHF

v_call: TRBV5-6
j_call: TRBJ2-5
d_call: -
clone_size: -
cdr3_nt: TGTGCCAGCAGCTTGGCCGCAGGGCTAGAGACCCAGTACTTC
cdr3_aa: CASSLAAGLETQYF

v_call: TRBV6-5
j_call: TRBJ2-2
d_call: TRBD1
clone_size: -
cdr3_nt: TGTGCCAGCAGTTACTCGCAGGGGGCCACCGGGGAGCTGTTTTTT
cdr3_aa: CASSYSQGATGELFF

v_call: TRBV18
j_call: TRBJ1-5
d_call: -
clone_size: -
cdr3_nt: TGTGCCAGCTCACCACCGTCAGGGATCGGTCAGCCCCAGCATTTT
cdr3_aa: CASSPPSGIGQPQHF

v_call: TRBV6-2/TRBV6-3
j_call: TRBJ1-5
d_call: -
clone_size: -
cdr3_nt: TGTGCCAGCAGTCGAGGACAGAATCAGCCCCAGCATTTT
cdr3_aa: CASSRGQNQPQHF

v_call: TRBV20-1
j_call: TRBJ1-2
d_call: -
clone_size: -
cdr3_nt: TGCAGTGCTAGGGTTTTAGATGGCTACACCTTC
cdr3_aa: CSARVLDGYTF